Each of the 27 T cell receptor beta chains below was sequenced from the same sample in a study of blood T cell repertoires in COVID-19. The table came from immunoSEQ multiplex PCR; TCRdb's copy has only in-frame clones and leaves some out. This table has 100,000 or so clones, almost 85% appearing once. Material: peripheral blood. The receptor set was obtained from a man aged 40-55 years with active or convalescent COVID-19.

The chain links TRBV18 to TRBJ1-2; 10 bases fit TRBD1. CDR1 and CDR2 (germline): KGHSH, LQKENI. The CDR3 length is 15 residues. V dropped 5 bases and J dropped 5; count of bases not matched to a gene: 8. CDR3 loop: CASSAGQGMGYGYTF. CDR3 nucleotides: TGTGCCAGCTCAGCGGGACAGGGGATGGGATATGGCTACACCTTC. Looking up the rest from reference TRBV18 and TRBJ1-2 gives the full variable domain: NAGVMQNPRHLVRRRGQEARLRCSPMKGHSHVYWYRQLPEEGLKFMVYLQKENIIDESGMPKERFSAEFPKEGPSILRIQQVVRGDSAAYFCASSAGQGMGYGYTFGSGTRLTVV.

The chain carries TRBV19 and TRBJ1-2, with a possible D match to TRBD1 (6 bases). There are 14 residues in the CDR3. Trimming removed 1 base from V and 4 bases from J, with 10 bases in between. The V gene's germline CDR1 is LNHDA and CDR2 SQIVND (reference sequence). DNA for the CDR3: TGTGCCAGTAGTATAGGGACAGCTAGCTATGGCTACACCTTC. Translation: CASSIGTASYGYTF.

The chain combines TRBV5-6 with TRBJ2-7; 12 nucleotides line up with TRBD2. Germline V CDR1 and CDR2: SGHDT, YYEEEE. V trimming: 4 bases; J trimming: 0 bases; junction bases outside the gene matches: 14. The CDR3 runs to 19 residues. CDR3 DNA: TGTGCCAGCAGCCCTATGGGATCTAGCGGGGGGGGCAGCTCCTACGAGCAGTACTTC. Residues: CASSPMGSSGGGSSYEQYF.

CDR3 loop: CASSEFSGAAQYF. The CDR3 nucleotides read TGTGCCAGCAGTGAATTCAGCGGGGCTGCGCAGTATTTT. The chain couples TRBV25-1 to TRBJ2-3; TRBD2 aligns across 7 bases. V lost 1 base, J lost 10 bases, and 5 bases stayed unmatched. Germline V lookup: CDR1 MGHDK, CDR2 SYGVNS. This CDR3 comprises 13 residues. The whole variable domain, filled in from reference TRBV25-1 and TRBJ2-3, reads EADIYQTPRYLVIGTGKKITLECSQTMGHDKMYWYQQDPGMELHLIHYSYGVNSTEKGDLSSESTVSRIRTEHFPLTLESARPSHTSQYLCASSEFSGAAQYFGPGTRLTVL.

The V and J genes are TRBV11-2 and TRBJ2-4; tentative D call: TRBD2 (7 bases). CDR1 SGHAT and CDR2 FQNNGV come from the germline V gene. The CDR3 extends over 17 amino acids. Trimming shortened V by 6 bases and J by 6 bases, and 24 bases separated the two germline ends. CDR3 in amino acids: CASRPTMEGGLRNIQYF. The CDR3 DNA sequence: TGTGCCAGCAGACCTACAATGGAGGGGGGGCTCCGAAACATTCAGTACTTC. Using reference TRBV11-2 and TRBJ2-4 for the parts outside the CDR3, the full variable domain is EAGVAQSPRYKIIEKRQSVAFWCNPISGHATLYWYQQILGQGPKLLIQFQNNGVVDDSQLPKDRFSAERLKGVDSTLKIQPAKLEDSAVYLCASRPTMEGGLRNIQYFGAGTRLSVL.

The chain joins TRBV7-9 to TRBJ2-2; D might be TRBD1 (6 bases). The V gene lost 6 bases and the J gene lost 7 bases, with 12 bases spanning the gap. Germline V gene sequence: CDR1 SEHNR, CDR2 FQNEAQ (reference sequence). The CDR3 covers 13 residues. CDR3 residues: CASRDKGVGELFF. The CDR3 region has the DNA TGTGCCAGCAGGGACAAGGGGGTCGGGGAGCTGTTTTTT.

V usage is TRBV6-4 and J usage is TRBJ1-1, with no clear D. Germline CDR1 is MRHNA and CDR2 is SNTAGT. CDR3 size: 20 residues. With 0 bases removed from V and 0 bases from J, the gap between germline ends came to 23 bases. This CDR3 reads CASSDSIAVRKHYVNTEAFF. The CDR3 bases are TGTGCCAGCAGTGACTCAATTGCGGTGCGGAAGCACTATGTGAACACTGAAGCTTTCTTT.

The chain links TRBV6-6 to TRBJ1-1; TRBD1 is a possible D gene (6 bases). CDR3 length: 14 residues. CDR1 and CDR2 (germline): MNHNY, SVGAGI (reference sequence). V was trimmed by 6 bases and J by 1 base, leaving 12 bases between them. This chain's CDR3 is CASRLGTKNTEAFF. Written as DNA, the CDR3 is TGTGCCAGCAGACTAGGGACAAAGAACACTGAAGCTTTCTTT.

This rearrangement joins TRBV2 to TRBJ1-4; 7 nucleotides align to TRBD1. Trimming removed 4 bases from V and 7 bases from J; junction bases left unmatched: 6. The CDR3 loop spans 14 amino acids. From germline, CDR1 is SNHLY and CDR2 FYNNEI. The CDR3 region is CASSVPSGGEKLFF. The DNA of the CDR3 is TGTGCCAGCAGTGTACCGTCAGGGGGTGAAAAACTGTTTTTT.

The chain recombines TRBV10-3 with TRBJ2-7; TRBD1 matches at 9 bases. V lost 5 bases and J lost 2; bases outside the gene matches: 1. Germline values: CDR1 ENHRY, CDR2 SYGVKD. This CDR3 region has 13 residues. The CDR3 bases are TGTGCCATCAGTAGACAGGGGGCCTACGAGCAGTACTTC. Translation: CAISRQGAYEQYF.

V gene TRBV5-1 combines with J gene TRBJ2-3; D is unclear. Germline V gives CDR1 SGHRS, CDR2 YFSETQ. The CDR3 sequence is 15 residues long. Trimming took 0 bases from V and 6 from J, leaving 14 bases between them. CDR3 in DNA: TGCGCCAGCAGCTTGGTGCCCCCAGATAGCGATACGCAGTATTTT. Translation gives CASSLVPPDSDTQYF.

This clone was counted once. The chain uses TRBV6-5 and TRBJ1-2; TRBD1 is a possible D gene (6 bases). Trimming removed 4 bases from V and 1 base from J, with 16 bases in between. This CDR3 is built from 16 residues. CDR1 is MNHEY and CDR2 is SVGAGI in the germline V gene. The CDR3 sequence is CASSLNHGQNNYGYTF. In DNA, the CDR3 is TGTGCCAGCAGTTTGAACCACGGACAGAATAACTATGGCTACACCTTC.

Here the CDR3 reads CASSEGQTNQPQHF. In nucleotides, the CDR3 is TGTGCCAGCAGTGAAGGTCAGACAAATCAGCCCCAGCATTTT. This chain connects TRBV6-1 to TRBJ1-5; D unresolved. Germline lookup yields CDR1 MNHNS and CDR2 SASEGT. Trimming stripped 1 base from V and 4 bases from J, with 8 bases between. CDR3 size: 14 residues.

CDR3 loop: CASRTDRNTGELFF. The CDR3 DNA reads TGTGCCAGCAGGACAGACAGGAACACCGGGGAGCTGTTTTTT. This chain links TRBV6-5 with TRBJ2-2; perhaps TRBD1 as D (5 bases). The germline CDR1 and CDR2 sequences are MNHEY and SVGAGI. V lost 6 bases, J lost 1 base, and 9 bases lay in between. The CDR3 has 14 amino acids.

The chain has TRBV7-2 and TRBJ1-3; D is undetermined. Per germline, CDR1 SGHTA and CDR2 FQGNSA. V lost 0 bases to trimming and J lost 0 bases, with 9 bases between them. The CDR3 consists of 16 residues. The CDR3 coding sequence is TGTGCCAGCAGCTTAGCGAGGACTCACTCTGGAAACACCATATATTTT. This codes for CASSLARTHSGNTIYF.

This clone was detected only a few times. The V gene is TRBV29-1, the J gene TRBJ2-4, with TRBD1 identical over 12 bases. The junction had 3 bases not matched to a gene; V was cut back by 3 bases and J by 3 bases. The CDR3 sequence is 15 residues long. Germline loops: CDR1 SQVTM, CDR2 ANQGSEA. The CDR3 loop is CSVDGTGGVKNIQYF. The CDR3 DNA reads as TGCAGCGTTGATGGGACAGGGGGCGTCAAAAACATTCAGTACTTC.

This chain connects TRBV5-1 to TRBJ1-2; D gene uncertain. V was clipped by 1 base and J by 0 bases, with 13 bases between them. Looked up from germline, CDR1 is SGHRS and CDR2 is YFSETQ. The CDR3 contains 16 residues. The CDR3 DNA follows: TGCGCCAGCAGCTTGCAAGCGGGCCTTTCTAACTATGGCTACACCTTC. Translation gives CASSLQAGLSNYGYTF.

The J gene is TRBJ1-6, the V gene TRBV6-5, with 7 bases matching TRBD1. The CDR3 consists of 16 residues. Germline values: CDR1 MNHEY, CDR2 SVGAGI. V lost 4 bases, J lost 7 bases, and 10 bases stayed unmatched. CDR3 residues: CASSSPTGWENSPLHF. For the CDR3, the DNA is TGTGCCAGCAGTTCACCGACAGGGTGGGAGAATTCACCCCTCCACTTT.

This chain joins TRBV12-5 and TRBJ1-5, with 8 bases fitting TRBD1. The CDR3 has 15 amino acids. Germline lookup yields CDR1 LGHNT and CDR2 FRNRAP. V trimming: 6 bases; J trimming: 3 bases; junction bases outside the gene matches: 7. The CDR3 nucleotides read TGTGCTAGTGGCCTTCAGGGGGCTATCAATCAGCCCCAGCATTTT. This codes for CASGLQGAINQPQHF.

The genes are TRBV5-1 and TRBJ1-1; unclear D gene. This CDR3 contains 14 residues. Between the trimmed V and J ends, which lost 0 bases and 5 bases, there was a span of 11 bases. Germline V gene lookup returns CDR1 SGHRS and CDR2 YFSETQ. The CDR3 protein is CASSLGAPGTEAFF. The CDR3 nucleotides read TGCGCCAGCAGCTTGGGAGCGCCGGGGACTGAAGCTTTCTTT. The variable domain in full, completed from reference TRBV5-1 and TRBJ1-1, reads KAGVTQTPRYLIKTRGQQVTLSCSPISGHRSVSWYQQTPGQGLQFLFEYFSETQRNKGNFPGRFSGRQFSNSRSEMNVSTLELGDSALYLCASSLGAPGTEAFFGQGTRLTVV.

A single count supports this clone. This chain joins TRBV28 and TRBJ2-1, with 10 bases identical to TRBD2. The length of the CDR3 is 15 residues. Germline V gene sequence: CDR1 MDHEN, CDR2 SYDVKM. V trimming: 6 bases; J trimming: 10 bases; junction bases outside the gene matches: 12. The CDR3 DNA reads TGTGCCAGCAGCCGTACTAGCGGGGCCTATGGGGAGCAGTTCTTC. Amino acids: CASSRTSGAYGEQFF.

This chain uses TRBV6-2 or TRBV6-3 with TRBJ1-3; D uncertain. Trimming pared 5 bases from V and 0 bases from J, leaving 14 bases between. The germline CDR1 and CDR2 sequences are MNHEY and SVGEGT. The CDR3 runs to 16 residues. The CDR3 sequence: CASSKTSQSSGNTIYF. The CDR3 coding sequence is TGTGCCAGCAGTAAAACCTCACAGAGCTCTGGAAACACCATATATTTT.

The chain joins TRBV2 to TRBJ1-1, with TRBD1 as a possible D gene (5 bases). Germline CDR1 SNHLY, CDR2 FYNNEI. This CDR3 is 14 amino acids long. The ends were cut back, 7 bases at V and 3 bases at J, with 15 bases in the middle. The CDR3 sequence is CASIVRQLDTEAFF. The CDR3 region has the DNA TGTGCCAGCATTGTCAGACAGCTGGACACTGAAGCTTTCTTT.

This chain uses TRBV6-2 or TRBV6-3 with TRBJ2-2, with D possibly matching TRBD1 (5 bases). The germline V gene has CDR1 MNHEY and CDR2 SVGEGT. V was trimmed by 7 bases and J by 1 base, leaving 22 bases between them. This CDR3 has 18 residues. The CDR3: CASNPLEGARLNTGELFF. The CDR3 DNA follows: TGTGCCAGCAACCCGCTTGAAGGGGCGAGATTGAACACCGGGGAGCTGTTTTTT.

V and J are TRBV7-9 and TRBJ1-3; the D is unclear. The V and J ends lost 5 bases and 1 base respectively, with 9 bases between them. The germline gives CDR1 SEHNR, CDR2 FQNEAQ (reference sequence). The length of the CDR3 is 14 residues. The CDR3 sequence is CASSRPQSGNTIYF. The CDR3 DNA reads TGTGCCAGCAGCCGCCCCCAGTCTGGAAACACCATATATTTT.

The V gene is TRBV27, the J gene TRBJ1-2, with 7 bases aligning to TRBD1. This CDR3 region has 15 residues. Germline lookup yields CDR1 MNHEY and CDR2 SMNVEV (reference sequence). The V segment lost 6 bases and the J segment 5 bases; nucleotides outside the gene matches: 12. This CDR3 is CASSVQGTGRYGYTF. The CDR3 DNA reads TGTGCCAGCAGCGTACAGGGGACGGGGAGGTATGGCTACACCTTC.

The rearrangement links TRBV5-6 to TRBJ1-1; D call uncertain. The CDR3 is 11 residues long. CDR1 and CDR2 from the germline V gene are SGHDT and YYEEEE. Trimming pared 2 bases from V and 8 bases from J, leaving 7 bases between. For the CDR3, the DNA is TGTGCCAGCAGCTTAGGAGTCGAAGCTTTCTTT. Residues: CASSLGVEAFF.